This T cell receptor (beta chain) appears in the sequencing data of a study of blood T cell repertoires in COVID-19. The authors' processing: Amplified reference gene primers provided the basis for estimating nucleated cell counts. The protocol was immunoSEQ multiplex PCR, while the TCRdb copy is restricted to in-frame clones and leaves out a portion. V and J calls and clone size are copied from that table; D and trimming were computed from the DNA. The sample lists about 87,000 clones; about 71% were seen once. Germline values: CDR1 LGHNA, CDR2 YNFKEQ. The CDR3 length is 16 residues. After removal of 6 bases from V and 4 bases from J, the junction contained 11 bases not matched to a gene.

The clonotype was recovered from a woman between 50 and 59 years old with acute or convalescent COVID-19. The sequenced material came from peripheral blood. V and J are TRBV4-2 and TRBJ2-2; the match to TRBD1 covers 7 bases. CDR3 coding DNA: TGTGCCAGCAGATTGGGACAGACCTCCGGCACCGGGGAGCTGTTTTTT. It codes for CASRLGQTSGTGELFF.